This TCR beta chain was sequenced in a study of T cell changes during pregnancy in multiple sclerosis. The CDR3 loop spans 14 amino acids. The trim removed 4 bases at V and 3 bases at J, leaving 7 bases unmatched. Germline V gene lookup returns CDR1 SGHRS and CDR2 YFSETQ. The protocol was immunoSEQ multiplex PCR, while the TCRdb copy is restricted to in-frame clones and leaves out a portion. This sample has tens of thousands of clones; approximately 90% occur once, and the top ten carry roughly 0.82%. Sequencing used peripheral blood, obtained in the first trimester of pregnancy. The receptor's source is a female donor in good health, enrolled as a control in a pregnancy study. The chain combines TRBV5-1 with TRBJ2-7; 7 bases line up with TRBD1. The CDR3 here is CASSATGTVYEQYF. In DNA form, the CDR3 reads TGCGCCAGCAGCGCGACCGGGACAGTCTACGAGCAGTACTTC.